These 18 T cell receptor beta chains share one sample of origin, sequenced in a study of blood T cell repertoires in COVID-19. TCRdb keeps only in-frame clones here, not all; method: immunoSEQ multiplex PCR. The repertoire holds about 360,000 clones, with roughly 86% as singletons. Sequencing was performed on peripheral blood. All receptors derive from a human donor with acute or convalescent COVID-19. The donor label of this sample is uncertain.

The V gene is TRBV7-6, the J gene TRBJ2-2; D perhaps matches TRBD1 (6 bases). Germline values: CDR1 SGHVS, CDR2 FNYEAQ. This CDR3 contains 15 residues. The ends were cut back, 5 bases at V and 3 bases at J, with 13 bases in the middle. The DNA for the CDR3 is TGTGCCAGCAGCGGCCGGGACAAACACACCGGGGAGCTGTTTTTT. Its protein product is CASSGRDKHTGELFF.

The chain carries TRBV10-3 and TRBJ1-3; TRBD1 aligns across 8 bases. The CDR3 sequence is 12 residues long. The V gene's germline CDR1 is ENHRY and CDR2 SYGVKD. V was clipped by 11 bases and J by 8 bases; unmatched bases: 8. CDR3 coding DNA: TGTGCCTTCGGGACAGGCACAGACACCATATATTTT. It translates to CAFGTGTDTIYF.

V is TRBV27 and J is TRBJ1-1; D may be TRBD1 (5 bases). Germline V gene data show CDR1 as MNHEY and CDR2 as SMNVEV (reference sequence). Trimming shortened V by 3 bases and J by 1 base, and 9 bases separated the two germline ends. This CDR3 has 14 residues. The CDR3 DNA sequence: TGTGCCAGCAGTTTCGCAGGGCGGAACACTGAAGCTTTCTTT. As protein: CASSFAGRNTEAFF.

V and J are TRBV10-2 and TRBJ1-1; 7 bases map to TRBD1. Germline loops: CDR1 WSHSY, CDR2 SAAADI. CDR3 length: 12 residues. V lost 7 bases, J lost 8 bases, and 7 bases stayed unmatched. In DNA form, the CDR3 reads TGCGCCAGCACTGGGGGGACAGAGGAAGCTTTCTTT. This sequence encodes CASTGGTEEAFF.

This sequence joins TRBV14 and TRBJ2-3; D gene ambiguous. V lost 10 bases, J lost 1 base, and 6 bases lay in between. CDR1 is SGHDN and CDR2 is FVKESK in the germline V gene. The CDR3 extends over 11 amino acids. The CDR3 loop reads CAIERTDTQYF. In nucleotides, the CDR3 is TGTGCCATAGAGCGCACAGATACGCAGTATTTT. The variable domain in full, with the rest retrieved from reference TRBV14 and TRBJ2-3, is EAGVTQFPSHSVIEKGQTVTLRCDPISGHDNLYWYRRVMGKEIKFLLHFVKESKQDESGMPNNRFLAERTGGTYSTLKVQPAELEDSGVYFCAIERTDTQYFGPGTRLTVL.

The chain combines TRBV11-2 with TRBJ2-3; 9 bases align to TRBD1. Germline CDR1 SGHAT, CDR2 FQNNGV. V lost 2 bases and J lost 0; bases outside the gene matches: 6. This CDR3 has 17 residues. The CDR3 DNA reads TGTGCCAGCAGCTTACCGGTGGGGACAGGGAGCACAGATACGCAGTATTTT. Amino acids: CASSLPVGTGSTDTQYF.

The CDR3 DNA sequence: TGCAGCGTTGAATTGGGGGGTAAGGGGAATGAGCAGTTCTTC. Translated: CSVELGGKGNEQFF. The chain combines TRBV29-1 with TRBJ2-1; D perhaps matches TRBD2 (6 bases). Germline V lookup: CDR1 SQVTM, CDR2 ANQGSEA. The CDR3 spans 14 residues. Trimming took 2 bases from V and 7 from J, leaving 15 bases between them.

About this clone: This CDR3 is also generated by other DNA sequences in the sample. V gene TRBV30 combines with J gene TRBJ2-7, with TRBD2 as a possible D gene (5 bases). This CDR3 spans 14 amino acids. From germline, CDR1 is GTSNPN and CDR2 SVGIG (reference sequence). The ends were cut back, 0 bases at V and 0 bases at J, with 9 bases in the middle. DNA of the CDR3: TGTGCCTGGAGTGTACTAGGAAGCTCCTACGAGCAGTACTTC. It is translated as CAWSVLGSSYEQYF.

This clone was recorded at least ten times. The chain links TRBV5-5 to TRBJ2-7; 8 bases fit TRBD2. CDR3 size: 14 residues. V shed 6 bases, J shed 3 bases, and the junction held 8 bases outside the gene matches. Germline V gene data show CDR1 as SGHKS and CDR2 as YYEKEE (reference sequence). CDR3 sequence: CASKVSGTNYEQYF. CDR3 in DNA: TGTGCCAGCAAGGTTAGCGGGACAAACTACGAGCAGTACTTC.

The V call is TRBV2, the J call TRBJ1-5; the match to TRBD1 covers 10 bases. The V gene's germline CDR1 is SNHLY and CDR2 FYNNEI. The CDR3 is made up of 15 amino acids. V shed 5 bases and J 4 bases; nucleotides not matched to a gene: 5. CDR3 DNA: TGTGCCAGCAGTCAGACAGGGGGCCATAATCAGCCCCAGCATTTT. This codes for CASSQTGGHNQPQHF.

The gene calls are TRBV6-1 and TRBJ1-5; D unresolved. CDR3 length: 16 residues. Per germline, CDR1 MNHNS and CDR2 SASEGT. Deletions cut 4 bases from V and 0 bases from J, with 13 bases between. The CDR3 DNA is TGTGCCAGCAGTGTTCGACTAAGGGATAGCAATCAGCCCCAGCATTTT. It is translated as CASSVRLRDSNQPQHF.

V usage is TRBV5-1 and J usage is TRBJ2-6; 7 bases are shared with TRBD2. Looked up from germline, CDR1 is SGHRS and CDR2 is YFSETQ. J was trimmed by 0 bases and V by 6 bases; bases with no gene match: 18. This CDR3 has 20 residues. The CDR3 is CASTLGPSGFLSSGANVLTF. The CDR3 coding sequence is TGCGCCAGCACACTGGGACCTAGCGGATTTTTATCCTCTGGGGCCAACGTCCTGACTTTC.

The rearrangement links TRBV2 to TRBJ2-1; 14 bases match TRBD2. The CDR3 spans 17 residues. Unmatched junction bases numbered 6, after V lost 6 bases and J lost 2 bases. Germline V CDR1 and CDR2: SNHLY, FYNNEI. In DNA, the CDR3 is TGTGCCAGCAGGGCGGGACTAGCGGGAGTCGCCTACAATGAGCAGTTCTTC. Translated, it gives CASRAGLAGVAYNEQFF.

This clone was picked up a small number of times. The chain couples TRBV11-2 to TRBJ1-2; no firm D call. Germline CDR1 SGHAT, CDR2 FQNNGV. The germline V and J ends were trimmed by 5 bases and 4 bases, with 8 bases remaining between them. The CDR3 consists of 12 residues. CDR3 residues: CASSGDRYGYTF. The CDR3 DNA sequence: TGTGCCAGCAGCGGAGACCGCTATGGCTACACCTTC.

The J gene is TRBJ1-6, the V gene TRBV30, with D maybe TRBD1 (6 bases). Germline V gene sequence: CDR1 GTSNPN, CDR2 SVGIG (reference sequence). The CDR3 is made up of 13 amino acids. V gave up 5 bases and J gave up 4 bases, with 9 bases separating them. The DNA for the CDR3 is TGTGCCTGGGCACAGGGTTATAATTCACCCCTCCACTTT. Protein: CAWAQGYNSPLHF.

V is TRBV2 and J is TRBJ1-2, with 11 bases fitting TRBD1. The CDR3 is 14 residues long. V was clipped by 6 bases and J by 5 bases; unmatched bases: 5. CDR1 is SNHLY and CDR2 is FYNNEI in the germline V gene. The CDR3 here is CASRSRDRGYGYTF. Written as DNA, the CDR3 is TGTGCCAGCAGGAGCCGGGACAGGGGGTATGGCTACACCTTC.

This clone has more than one count but fewer than ten. This sequence joins TRBV7-9 and TRBJ2-7; 9 bases line up with TRBD1. Trimming removed 5 bases from V and 7 bases from J; junction bases left unmatched: 15. The V gene's germline CDR1 is SEHNR and CDR2 FQNEAQ (reference sequence). The CDR3 totals 16 residues. The CDR3 DNA follows: TGTGCCAGCAGCCAACAGGGGGCTATCCCCTTAGAGGAGCAGTACTTC. The encoded protein is CASSQQGAIPLEEQYF.

In DNA form, the CDR3 reads TGCGCCAGCAGCCCCGCGGGTAGCGGGAGTGCAGATACGCAGTATTTT. It specifies CASSPAGSGSADTQYF. This chain joins TRBV4-1 and TRBJ2-3; 9 bases agree with TRBD2. J gave up 4 bases and V 4 bases, and 9 bases lay outside the gene matches. Germline loops: CDR1 MGHRA, CDR2 YSYEKL. The CDR3 loop spans 16 amino acids.